Presented here are 27 T cell receptor beta chains from one specimen sequenced in a study of identical twins. TCRdb called the 5' RACE reads again in MiXCR, with one record for every CDR3 protein. The sample lists around 1.7 million distinct CDR3 sequences; around 29% were seen once. Sequences were obtained from cord blood. The receptors derive from a newborn girl in good health.

In its sample, this clonotype was seen many times. This rearrangement joins TRBV20-1 to TRBJ2-7, with D possibly matching TRBD2 (5 bases). The CDR3 loop spans 12 amino acids. V gave up 3 bases and J gave up 3 bases, with 9 bases separating them. Germline V gene lookup returns CDR1 DFQATT and CDR2 SNEGSKA (reference sequence). This CDR3 reads CSARPSHYEQYF. As DNA, the CDR3 is TGCAGTGCTAGGCCTAGCCACTACGAGCAGTACTTC.

This clonotype has a single count. The chain is built from TRBV5-1 and TRBJ2-3; TRBD2 matches 12 bases. Trimming removed 1 base from V and 0 bases from J; junction bases left unmatched: 15. Germline CDR1 and CDR2: SGHRS and YFSETQ. The CDR3 contains 21 residues. CDR3 DNA sequence: TGCGCCAGCAGCTTGACCCGACTAGCGGGAGCTTTAATAAGAAGCACAGATACGCAGTATTTT. Translation: CASSLTRLAGALIRSTDTQYF.

The chain recombines TRBV14 with TRBJ2-1, with 9 bases lining up with TRBD2. In germline, CDR1 is SGHDN, CDR2 FVKESK. After removal of 4 bases from V and 0 bases from J, the junction contained 10 bases not matched to a gene. The CDR3 is 18 amino acids. This CDR3 reads CASSPFLLAGISYNEQFF. The CDR3 bases are TGTGCCAGCAGCCCCTTTCTCCTAGCGGGGATCTCCTACAATGAGCAGTTCTTC.

This clonotype appeared many times. The rearrangement uses TRBV29-1 and TRBJ2-4, with no clear D. Per the germline V gene, CDR1 is SQVTM and CDR2 is ANQGSEA. This CDR3 spans 12 amino acids. Trimming stripped 2 bases from V and 7 bases from J, with 9 bases between. The chain's CDR3 is CSVELRRNIQYF. CDR3 DNA: TGCAGCGTTGAACTCAGAAGGAACATTCAGTACTTC.

The chain has TRBV19 and TRBJ2-7, with 7 nucleotides matching TRBD2. Germline V lookup: CDR1 LNHDA, CDR2 SQIVND (reference sequence). J was trimmed by 6 bases and V by 4 bases; bases with no gene match: 9. The CDR3 length is 14 residues. The CDR3 here is CASSRAGRGIEQYF. In DNA form, the CDR3 reads TGTGCCAGTAGTAGGGCAGGGAGGGGTATCGAGCAGTACTTC.

The chain joins TRBV10-3 to TRBJ2-3, with 7 positions matching TRBD1. The CDR3 totals 15 residues. In germline, CDR1 is ENHRY, CDR2 SYGVKD. V was pared by 7 bases and J by 5 bases, with 12 bases of the junction left unmatched. The CDR3 sequence: CAITYVDRPGDTQYF. The CDR3 DNA reads as TGTGCCATCACCTACGTGGACAGGCCCGGAGATACGCAGTATTTT.

This chain uses TRBV5-1 with TRBJ2-3, with a possible D match to TRBD2 (6 bases). This CDR3 region has 16 residues. CDR1 and CDR2 (germline): SGHRS, YFSETQ. The V end was cut by 8 bases, the J end by 2 bases, with 21 bases between. CDR3 in DNA: TGCGCCAGTTCTGCCCGGGTAGCGGTCTTCACAGATACGCAGTATTTT. It encodes CASSARVAVFTDTQYF.

The rearrangement links TRBV12-3 or TRBV12-4 to TRBJ1-2, with TRBD1 matching over 10 bases. This CDR3 has 14 amino acids. V gave up 1 base and J gave up 7 bases; unmatched junction bases: 3. CDR3 sequence: CASSLGDRGRGYTF. Written as DNA, the CDR3 is TGTGCCAGCAGTTTAGGGGACAGGGGCCGTGGCTACACCTTC.

This clonotype was picked up a small number of times. The CDR3 DNA is TGTGCCAGCAGCAGAACTAGCGGGAGTACAACCTACGAGCAGTACTTC. Its translation is CASSRTSGSTTYEQYF. The chain uses TRBV28 and TRBJ2-7, with 11 bases lining up with TRBD2. Germline CDR1 and CDR2: MDHEN and SYDVKM. The CDR3 runs to 16 residues. Trimming at V came to 6 bases and at J to 2 bases, leaving 9 bases not matched to a gene.

This sequence joins TRBV27 and TRBJ2-3; D not certain. The CDR3 runs to 16 residues. Germline values: CDR1 MNHEY, CDR2 SMNVEV (reference sequence). Trimming pared 4 bases from V and 6 bases from J, leaving 20 bases between. CDR3 nucleotides: TGTGCCAGCAGTTCCAGGCTTAGAAACAAACGGGATACGCAGTATTTT. Its protein product is CASSSRLRNKRDTQYF.

This clonotype was recorded a few times. The chain recombines TRBV9 with TRBJ1-1; weak D call: TRBD1 (5 bases). CDR3 size: 16 residues. Deletions cut 0 bases from V and 1 base from J, with 13 bases between. The germline gives CDR1 SGDLS, CDR2 YYNGEE. The CDR3 loop is CASSVAGQGGNTEAFF. In nucleotides, the CDR3 is TGTGCCAGCAGCGTAGCTGGGCAGGGCGGGAACACTGAAGCTTTCTTT.

This CDR3 is CASSYRDRGQETQYF. DNA for the CDR3: TGTGCCAGCAGTTACCGGGACAGGGGCCAAGAGACCCAGTACTTC. The chain recombines TRBV27 with TRBJ2-5, with 10 nucleotides matching TRBD1. The germline V gene encodes CDR1 MNHEY and CDR2 SMNVEV (reference sequence). The junction had 3 bases not matched to a gene; V was cut back by 4 bases and J by 1 base. The length of the CDR3 is 15 residues.

The chain uses TRBV29-1 and TRBJ2-5; TRBD2 matches 7 bases. The J call may be incorrect, as the DNA end agrees better with TRBJ2-7. The CDR3 spans 13 residues. The germline CDR1 and CDR2 sequences are SQVTM and ANQGSEA. CDR3 bases: TGCAGCGCCCACAGCGGGACGGCTTACGAGCAGTACTTC. It translates to CSAHSGTAYEQYF.

The chain couples TRBV28 to TRBJ1-6; the D is unclear. Deletions cut 7 bases from V and 14 bases from J, with 18 bases between. CDR1 is MDHEN, CDR2 SYDVKM, per germline. The CDR3 is made up of 13 amino acids. For the CDR3, the DNA is TGTGCCAGCATTTCGGCCCCCTCATTGGCCCTCCACTTT. Amino acid sequence: CASISAPSLALHF.

This chain connects TRBV14 to TRBJ2-1; 8 nucleotides agree with TRBD2. The germline CDR1 and CDR2 sequences are SGHDN and FVKESK. The V and J ends lost 3 bases and 9 bases, in that order; junction bases with no gene match: 4. The CDR3 is 13 amino acids. The CDR3 DNA follows: TGTGCCAGCAGCCATTTTGCGGGGGGTGAGCAGTTCTTC. It is translated as CASSHFAGGEQFF.

This clonotype has just a few counts. J is TRBJ1-2 and V is TRBV28, with 8 bases that match TRBD1. CDR3 size: 16 residues. Germline lookup yields CDR1 MDHEN and CDR2 SYDVKM. The junction had 10 bases not matched to a gene; V was cut back by 3 bases and J by 4 bases. CDR3 loop: CASSFKTGEKSYGYTF. The CDR3, as DNA: TGTGCCAGCAGTTTCAAGACAGGGGAAAAGAGCTATGGCTACACCTTC.

This clonotype was seen more than once but under ten times. The chain recombines TRBV9 with TRBJ2-7, with D tentatively TRBD1 or TRBD2 (5 bases each). Germline V gene data show CDR1 as SGDLS and CDR2 as YYNGEE. The germline V and J ends were trimmed by 4 bases and 3 bases, with 26 bases remaining between them. The CDR3 is 18 amino acids. The CDR3 here is CASSSPRGDGDALYEQYF. As DNA, the CDR3 is TGTGCCAGCAGCTCCCCGAGGGGTGACGGGGACGCTCTCTACGAGCAGTACTTC.

In this sample, this clonotype turned up once. The chain is built from TRBV3-1 and TRBJ2-5, with TRBD2 matching over 9 bases. The length of the CDR3 is 19 residues. Germline CDR1 and CDR2: LGHDT and YNNKEL (reference sequence). Trimming took 1 base from V and 11 from J; bases not matched to a gene: 23. The CDR3 protein is CASSQGPFKGLAIWNEQYF. In nucleotides, the CDR3 is TGTGCCAGCAGCCAAGGACCATTTAAGGGACTAGCCATTTGGAATGAGCAGTACTTC.

This clonotype showed up just a few times. The DNA for the CDR3 is TGTGCCAGCAGTTTTGGGGGTACCTATAATTCACCCCTCCACTTT. Its translation is CASSFGGTYNSPLHF. The chain couples TRBV28 to TRBJ1-6; D is perhaps TRBD1 (5 bases). CDR1 is MDHEN, CDR2 SYDVKM, per germline. This CDR3 is built from 15 residues. V dropped 3 bases and J dropped 2 bases, with 8 bases sitting between them.

Note on this clonotype: Germline and junction disagree at one end, which may indicate a read error. This chain uses TRBV2 with TRBJ1-6; D is possibly TRBD1 (6 bases). CDR1 and CDR2 from the germline V gene are SNHLY and FYNNEI. The CDR3 covers 16 residues. The CDR3 DNA reads TGTGCCGGCAGTACCACAGGGAGCTCCTATAATTCACCCCTCCACTTT. Amino acid sequence: CAGSTTGSSYNSPLHF.

The J gene is TRBJ1-4, the V gene TRBV3-1; D is unclear. CDR1 is LGHDT, CDR2 YNNKEL, per germline (reference sequence). CDR3 length: 14 residues. Deletions cut 11 bases from V and 4 bases from J, with 17 bases between. Written as DNA, the CDR3 is TGTGCCGGACCCCGGAGAAAGCTTAATGAAAAACTGTTTTTT. Encoded protein: CAGPRRKLNEKLFF.

In its sample, this clonotype was seen a few times. The rearrangement joins TRBV7-2 to TRBJ1-5; the D is unclear. The CDR3 totals 15 residues. Trimming stripped 5 bases from V and 4 bases from J, with 15 bases between. Germline CDR1 reads SGHTA; CDR2 reads FQGNSA. The CDR3 reads CASSPYVSVNQPQHF. In DNA, the CDR3 is TGTGCCAGCAGCCCCTACGTTAGCGTGAATCAGCCCCAGCATTTT.

This clonotype has more than one count but fewer than ten. This rearrangement joins TRBV2 to TRBJ1-5, with 8 positions matching TRBD1. In germline, CDR1 is SNHLY, CDR2 FYNNEI. Losses at the gene ends were 2 bases for V and 3 bases for J; bases not matched to a gene: 6. The CDR3 is 16 residues long. CDR3 sequence: CASSEQGARNNQPQHF. DNA of the CDR3: TGTGCCAGCAGTGAACAGGGGGCGCGAAACAATCAGCCCCAGCATTTT.

This clonotype was seen a handful of times. The chain links TRBV4-1 to TRBJ2-5; 10 nucleotides agree with TRBD2. This CDR3 has 17 residues. Germline V gene lookup returns CDR1 MGHRA and CDR2 YSYEKL. V lost 4 bases to trimming and J lost 11 bases; unmatched junction nucleotides: 19. CDR3: CASSPSILAGVGYEQYF. CDR3 sequence (DNA): TGCGCCAGCAGCCCGTCCATCCTAGCGGGAGTCGGCTATGAGCAGTACTTC.

The V gene is TRBV6-5, the J gene TRBJ2-7; TRBD2 agrees at 9 bases. CDR3 length equals 16 residues. V was pared by 0 bases and J by 0 bases, with 3 bases of the junction left unmatched. CDR1 is MNHEY and CDR2 is SVGAGI in the germline V gene. CDR3 protein: CASSYSGAGGSYEQYF. The DNA of the CDR3 is TGTGCCAGCAGTTACTCCGGAGCGGGAGGCTCCTACGAGCAGTACTTC.

This clonotype was detected many times. This chain joins TRBV6-6 and TRBJ1-2; the match to TRBD1 covers 8 bases. J gave up 4 bases and V 0 bases, and 10 bases lay outside the gene matches. Germline V gene data show CDR1 as MNHNY and CDR2 as SVGAGI (reference sequence). The CDR3 covers 17 residues. CDR3 residues: CASSYSGQGGSAYGYTF. The DNA for the CDR3 is TGTGCCAGCAGTTACTCCGGACAGGGTGGCTCGGCCTATGGCTACACCTTC.

The V and J genes are TRBV28 and TRBJ2-2, with D hard to call. The germline gives CDR1 MDHEN, CDR2 SYDVKM. This CDR3 is built from 14 residues. V lost 3 bases to trimming and J lost 4 bases, with 9 bases between them. CDR3 region: CASSFWGPTGELFF. DNA of the CDR3: TGTGCCAGCAGTTTTTGGGGTCCCACCGGGGAGCTGTTTTTT.